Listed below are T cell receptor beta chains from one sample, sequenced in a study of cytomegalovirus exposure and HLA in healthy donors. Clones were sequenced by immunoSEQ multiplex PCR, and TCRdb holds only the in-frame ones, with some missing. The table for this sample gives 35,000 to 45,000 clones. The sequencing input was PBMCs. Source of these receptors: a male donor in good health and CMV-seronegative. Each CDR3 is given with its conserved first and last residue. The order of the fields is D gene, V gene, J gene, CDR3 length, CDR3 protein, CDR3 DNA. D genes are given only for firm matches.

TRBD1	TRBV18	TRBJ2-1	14	CASSPQGAVGEQFF	TGTGCCAGCTCACCACAGGGGGCCGTAGGGGAGCAGTTCTTC
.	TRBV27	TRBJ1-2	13	CASSLSAGYGYTF	TGTGCCAGCAGTTTATCGGCGGGGTATGGCTACACCTTC
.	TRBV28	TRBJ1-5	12	CASSRSRGAQHF	TGTGCCAGCAGTCGGTCACGGGGAGCCCAGCATTTT
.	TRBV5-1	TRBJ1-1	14	CASSLPPPGTEAFF	TGCGCCAGCAGCTTACCTCCCCCCGGGACTGAAGCTTTCTTT
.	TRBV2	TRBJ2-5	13	CASSAQEGETQYF	TGTGCCAGCAGCGCCCAGGAGGGGGAGACCCAGTACTTC
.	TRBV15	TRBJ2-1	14	CATSTSLKGDEQFF	TGTGCCACCAGCACCTCGTTGAAGGGAGATGAGCAGTTCTTC
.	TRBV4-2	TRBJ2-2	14	CASSQERRTGELFF	TGTGCCAGCAGCCAAGAGAGGCGTACCGGGGAGCTGTTTTTT
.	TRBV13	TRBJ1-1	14	CASSSPTGIPEAFF	TGTGCCAGCAGCTCCCCTACGGGTATCCCTGAAGCTTTCTTT
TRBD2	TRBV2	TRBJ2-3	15	CASSGTSGAPPTQYF	TGTGCCAGCAGTGGGACTAGCGGGGCACCCCCTACGCAGTATTTT
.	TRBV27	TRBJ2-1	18	CASSLVAVGISGTNEQFF	TGTGCCAGCAGTTTAGTCGCCGTCGGAATATCGGGTACAAATGAGCAGTTCTTC
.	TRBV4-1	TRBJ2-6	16	CASSQERGTGANVLTF	TGCGCCAGCAGCCAAGAAAGGGGTACTGGGGCCAACGTCCTGACTTTC
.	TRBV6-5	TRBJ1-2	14	CASSPIRTVYGYTF	TGTGCCAGCAGTCCCATCCGGACAGTTTATGGCTACACCTTC
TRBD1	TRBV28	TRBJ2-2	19	CASSLLSFRSGGVTGELFF	TGTGCCAGCAGTTTACTCTCCTTTAGGTCAGGGGGCGTTACCGGGGAGCTGTTTTTT
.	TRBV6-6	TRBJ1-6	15	CASSYGPTYNSPLHF	TGTGCCAGCAGTTACGGGCCCACATATAATTCACCCCTCCACTTT
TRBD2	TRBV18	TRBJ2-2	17	CASSPGLAGGNTGELFF	TGTGCCAGCTCACCGGGACTAGCGGGGGGAAACACCGGGGAGCTGTTTTTT
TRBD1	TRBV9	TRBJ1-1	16	CASSVVPGTANTEAFF	TGTGCCAGCAGCGTAGTTCCGGGGACAGCTAACACTGAAGCTTTCTTT
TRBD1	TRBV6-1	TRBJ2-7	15	CASRVTDRGLYEQYF	TGTGCCAGCAGGGTCACGGACAGGGGGCTCTACGAGCAGTACTTC
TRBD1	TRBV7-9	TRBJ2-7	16	CASSATGGVSSYEQYF	TGTGCCAGCAGCGCCACAGGGGGCGTAAGCTCCTACGAGCAGTACTTC
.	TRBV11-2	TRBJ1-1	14	CASSLGGVRTEAFF	TGTGCCAGCAGCTTAGGGGGGGTTAGGACTGAAGCTTTCTTT
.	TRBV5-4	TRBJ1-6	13	CASSLDWSSPLHF	TGTGCCAGCAGCCTGGATTGGAGTTCACCCCTCCACTTT